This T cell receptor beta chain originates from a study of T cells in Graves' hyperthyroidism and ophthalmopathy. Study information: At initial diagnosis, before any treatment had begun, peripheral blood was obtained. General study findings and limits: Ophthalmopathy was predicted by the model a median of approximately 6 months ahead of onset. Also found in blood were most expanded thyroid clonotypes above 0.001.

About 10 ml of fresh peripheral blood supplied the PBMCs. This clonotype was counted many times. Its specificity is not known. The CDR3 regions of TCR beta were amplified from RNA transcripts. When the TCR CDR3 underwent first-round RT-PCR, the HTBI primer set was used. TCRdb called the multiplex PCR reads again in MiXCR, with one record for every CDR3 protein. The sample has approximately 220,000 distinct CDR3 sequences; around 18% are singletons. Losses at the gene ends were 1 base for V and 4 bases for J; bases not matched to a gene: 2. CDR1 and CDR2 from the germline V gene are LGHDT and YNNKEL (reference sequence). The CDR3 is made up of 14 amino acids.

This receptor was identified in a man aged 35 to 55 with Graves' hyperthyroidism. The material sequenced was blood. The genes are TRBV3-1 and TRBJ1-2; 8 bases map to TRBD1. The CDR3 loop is CASSQADRGYGYTF. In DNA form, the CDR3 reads TGTGCCAGCAGCCAAGCTGACAGGGGCTATGGCTACACCTTC.